The 22 T cell receptor beta chains listed next were all sequenced from one sample in a study of blood T cell repertoires in COVID-19. TCRdb's table, derived via immunoSEQ multiplex PCR, lists solely in-frame clones and lacks some. The data show 350,000 or so clones, about nine tenths seen once. The sequenced material came from PBMCs or T cells enriched from blood (not recorded which). Receptors originate from a woman aged 25-40 years who had been exposed to COVID-19.

V and J are TRBV2 and TRBJ1-2; D might be TRBD1 (6 bases). Germline V gene sequence: CDR1 SNHLY, CDR2 FYNNEI. V was shortened by 7 bases and J by 3 bases, with 18 bases between the two germline ends. CDR3 length: 15 amino acids. CDR3 region: CASKEYGGRDYGYTF. CDR3 coding DNA: TGTGCCAGCAAAGAGTACGGGGGGCGAGACTATGGCTACACCTTC.

V usage is TRBV10-1 and J usage is TRBJ1-1; no clear D. The germline V gene has CDR1 WNHNN and CDR2 SYGVQD (reference sequence). The CDR3 consists of 13 residues. Trimming shortened V by 5 bases and J by 3 bases, and 10 bases separated the two germline ends. CDR3 bases: TGCGCCAGCAGTCCCGTCCGTGACACTGAAGCTTTCTTT. It codes for CASSPVRDTEAFF.

This clone has just a few counts. DNA of the CDR3: TGTGCCAGCAGCTTCGGGACTAGCGGGAGCCAACACACAGATACGCAGTATTTT. This gives the protein CASSFGTSGSQHTDTQYF. The genes are TRBV7-2 and TRBJ2-3, with 14 bases identical to TRBD2. The V gene end was trimmed by 3 bases and the J gene end by 2 bases; junction bases not matched to a gene: 7. The CDR3 is made up of 18 amino acids. Per germline, CDR1 SGHTA and CDR2 FQGNSA.

The chain joins TRBV12-5 to TRBJ1-2; D unresolved. V lost 0 bases and J 0 bases, leaving 14 bases between the germline ends. From germline, CDR1 is LGHNT and CDR2 FRNRAP. CDR3 length: 17 amino acids. CDR3 bases: TGTGCTAGTGGTTTGGTATCCACACACAGAGCTAACTATGGCTACACCTTC. Translation gives CASGLVSTHRANYGYTF.

The count of this clone is one. The V and J genes are TRBV3-1 (or the pseudogene TRBV3-2) and TRBJ1-2; weak D call: TRBD1 (6 bases). The CDR3 loop spans 14 amino acids. Looked up from germline, CDR1 is LGHDT and CDR2 is YNNKEL (reference sequence). Trimming took 4 bases from V and 0 from J, leaving 9 bases between them. CDR3 loop: CASSLRGPNYGYTF. CDR3 nucleotides: TGTGCCAGCAGCCTCAGGGGCCCTAACTATGGCTACACCTTC.

The chain employs TRBV28 and TRBJ2-7, with D possibly matching TRBD1 (7 bases). V was pared by 6 bases and J by 6 bases, with 15 bases between. This CDR3 spans 13 amino acids. Germline CDR1 is MDHEN and CDR2 is SYDVKM. The CDR3 loop is CASSYRGLREQYF. In nucleotides, the CDR3 is TGTGCCAGCAGCTACAGGGGACTGCGCGAGCAGTACTTC.

The chain recombines TRBV11-2 with TRBJ1-5; TRBD1 matches 9 bases. Germline CDR1 reads SGHAT; CDR2 reads FQNNGV. There are 17 residues in the CDR3. V lost 3 bases to trimming and J lost 7 bases; unmatched junction nucleotides: 13. The CDR3 sequence is CASSFFLGQGQGQPQHF. The CDR3 bases are TGTGCCAGCAGCTTTTTCCTCGGACAGGGGCAGGGGCAGCCCCAGCATTTT.

V is TRBV9 and J is TRBJ1-2, with a possible D match to TRBD1 (5 bases). V was pared by 4 bases and J by 1 base, with 23 bases between. The length of the CDR3 is 18 residues. Germline V gene data show CDR1 as SGDLS and CDR2 as YYNGEE. This CDR3 reads CASSITPLGGSLNYGYTF. The CDR3 region has the DNA TGTGCCAGCAGCATCACCCCCCTGGGGGGATCCCTTAACTATGGCTACACCTTC.

V and J are TRBV15 and TRBJ2-5; TRBD1 matches at 10 bases. The CDR3 is 16 residues long. V lost 5 bases to trimming and J lost 0 bases; unmatched junction nucleotides: 6. Germline loops: CDR1 LNHNV, CDR2 YYDKDF (reference sequence). CDR3 DNA sequence: TGTGCCACCAGCCCCTTTGGACAGGGGGACCAAGAGACCCAGTACTTC. This sequence encodes CATSPFGQGDQETQYF.

The J gene is TRBJ2-7, the V gene TRBV3-1 (or the pseudogene TRBV3-2), with D possibly matching TRBD1 (5 bases). This CDR3 has 13 amino acids. CDR1 is LGHDT, CDR2 YNNKEL, per germline (reference sequence). Trimming took 10 bases from V and 6 from J, leaving 19 bases between them. The CDR3 DNA reads as TGTGCCACCACCGCGTGGGGCCTCCGCGAGCAGTACTTC. Translating gives CATTAWGLREQYF.

The V and J genes are TRBV4-2 and TRBJ1-2; unclear D gene. Germline CDR1 and CDR2: LGHNA and YNFKEQ. This CDR3 is built from 16 residues. V shed 1 base and J shed 2 bases, with 14 bases lying between them. CDR3 sequence: CASSQGSPSGNYGYTF. For the CDR3, the DNA is TGTGCCAGCAGCCAAGGGAGCCCCAGCGGAAACTATGGCTACACCTTC.

CDR3 sequence reads: CASSVRREGLGVIETQYF. As DNA, the CDR3 is TGTGCCAGCAGCGTGCGACGGGAGGGCCTTGGGGTGATCGAGACCCAGTACTTC. The chain uses TRBV5-6 and TRBJ2-5; 8 bases agree with TRBD2. V trimming: 4 bases; J trimming: 5 bases; junction bases outside the gene matches: 19. CDR3 length equals 18 residues. The germline gives CDR1 SGHDT, CDR2 YYEEEE.

This clone was seen only once. The rearrangement uses TRBV28 and TRBJ2-7, with 12 bases identical to TRBD2. CDR3 length: 14 residues. Germline CDR1 MDHEN, CDR2 SYDVKM. Trimming at V came to 5 bases and at J to 10 bases, leaving 9 bases not matched to a gene. The CDR3 is CASSALTSGSTQYF. The CDR3 DNA sequence: TGTGCCAGCAGTGCCCTGACTAGCGGGAGTACTCAGTACTTC. Full variable domain (rest looked up from reference TRBV28 and TRBJ2-7): DVKVTQSSRYLVKRTGEKVFLECVQDMDHENMFWYRQDPGLGLRLIYFSYDVKMKEKGDIPEGYSVSREKKERFSLILESASTNQTSMYLCASSALTSGSTQYFGPGTRLTVT.

The chain links TRBV7-3 to TRBJ2-1, with 9 bases lining up with TRBD2. Per the germline V gene, CDR1 is SGHTA and CDR2 is FQGTGA. The trim removed 11 bases at V and 8 bases at J, leaving 10 bases unmatched. The CDR3 is made up of 13 amino acids. The CDR3 loop is CAAASGKGDEQFF. The CDR3 nucleotides are TGTGCCGCGGCTAGCGGGAAAGGGGATGAGCAGTTCTTC. The full variable domain, completed using reference TRBV7-3 and TRBJ2-1, is GAGVSQTPSNKVTEKGKYVELRCDPISGHTALYWYRQSLGQGPEFLIYFQGTGAADDSGLPNDRFFAVRPEGSVSTLKIQRTERGDSAVYLCAAASGKGDEQFFGPGTRLTVL.

V and J are TRBV3-1 (or the pseudogene TRBV3-2) and TRBJ1-3; perhaps TRBD1 as D (6 bases). Trimming cost V 5 bases and J 0 bases, with 14 bases left between them. CDR1 and CDR2 from the germline V gene are LGHDT and YNNKEL (reference sequence). There are 16 residues in the CDR3. The CDR3 DNA sequence: TGTGCCAGCAGCAATAGACCGGGACACTCTGGAAACACCATATATTTT. Protein: CASSNRPGHSGNTIYF.

This clone is classed as medium-sized. The V and J genes are TRBV5-8 and TRBJ1-2; D is possibly TRBD1 (6 bases). CDR1 SGHTS and CDR2 YDEGEE come from the germline V gene. The CDR3 is 15 residues long. V was trimmed by 2 bases and J by 8 bases, leaving 19 bases between them. Here the CDR3 reads CASSFVRGPRSGYTF. DNA of the CDR3: TGTGCCAGCAGCTTTGTCAGGGGCCCAAGATCGGGCTACACCTTC.

This rearrangement joins TRBV12-3 or TRBV12-4 to TRBJ1-4, with 7 bases aligning to TRBD1. CDR3 length: 13 amino acids. Trimming took 8 bases from V and 7 from J; bases not matched to a gene: 7. Written as DNA, the CDR3 is TGTGCCAGCTCCCGACAGGGTGTTGAAAAACTGTTTTTT. Translating it yields CASSRQGVEKLFF.

The chain recombines TRBV25-1 with TRBJ2-2; D call uncertain. Trimming took 4 bases from V and 5 from J, leaving 5 bases between them. Germline lookup yields CDR1 MGHDK and CDR2 SYGVNS. This CDR3 has 12 residues. For the CDR3, the DNA is TGTGCCAGCAGTGCAGCGACCGGGGAGCTGTTTTTT. The encoded protein is CASSAATGELFF. The full variable domain, in which reference TRBV25-1 and TRBJ2-2 provide the parts outside the CDR3, is EADIYQTPRYLVIGTGKKITLECSQTMGHDKMYWYQQDPGMELHLIHYSYGVNSTEKGDLSSESTVSRIRTEHFPLTLESARPSHTSQYLCASSAATGELFFGEGSRLTVL.

The genes are TRBV11-2 and TRBJ1-6; maybe TRBD1 (6 bases). From germline, CDR1 is SGHAT and CDR2 FQNNGV. Trimming took off 5 bases at V and 6 bases at J, with 17 bases between the two ends. This CDR3 has 16 amino acids. The DNA of the CDR3 is TGTGCCAGCAGCCCCGCAGGGGTGATGGGTAATTCACCCCTCCACTTT. It is translated as CASSPAGVMGNSPLHF.

This clone was detected a few times. The rearrangement joins TRBV5-5 to TRBJ1-1; D possibly corresponds to TRBD1 (6 bases). Germline values: CDR1 SGHKS, CDR2 YYEKEE (reference sequence). This CDR3 is built from 14 residues. V was pared by 6 bases and J by 0 bases, with 12 bases between. The DNA of the CDR3 is TGTGCCAGCAATGTGGGGGCCCTGAACACTGAAGCTTTCTTT. Its protein product is CASNVGALNTEAFF.

The chain combines TRBV11-2 with TRBJ2-7; 10 positions agree with TRBD2. This CDR3 has 15 amino acids. The V segment lost 4 bases and the J segment 0 bases; nucleotides outside the gene matches: 3. Germline V gene lookup returns CDR1 SGHAT and CDR2 FQNNGV. Written as DNA, the CDR3 is TGTGCCAGCAGCTACTCTAGCGGGAGCTCCTACGAGCAGTACTTC. This encodes CASSYSSGSSYEQYF.

J is TRBJ2-7 and V is TRBV28; TRBD1 might be the D (6 bases). Trimming took 8 bases from V and 4 from J, leaving 9 bases between them. Germline V CDR1 and CDR2: MDHEN, SYDVKM. This CDR3 has 11 residues. The CDR3 reads CASGQGYEQYF. The CDR3 nucleotides read TGTGCCAGCGGCCAGGGGTACGAGCAGTACTTC.